A selection of T cell receptor beta chains follows, all from one sample in a study of T cell clonotyping in hematopoietic cell transplantation. The method was immunoSEQ multiplex PCR; TCRdb's version includes in-frame clones alone and lacks a portion of them. This sample carries about 41,000 clones, about 96% of them seen once, and the ten largest clones take approximately 0.94%. The sample consisted of peripheral blood mononuclear cells. The origin of the receptors is a man aged 30 to 45 in good health. Some clones in this sample may be carry-over from other donors' samples. Each CDR3 is given with its conserved first and last residue. D genes are given only for firm matches. Rows give clone size only sometimes, using once, few, many, or a class for an expanded clone.

V: TRBV7-3; size: .; J: TRBJ2-3; D: .; DNA: TGTGCCAGCAGCTTAGGGCCAGGCGGTACAGATACGCAGTATTTT; CDR3: CASSLGPGGTDTQYF
V: TRBV7-3; size: .; J: TRBJ1-1; D: .; DNA: TGTGCCAGCGGCATGGGGTCGGACTCTGGAGAAGCTTTCTTT; CDR3: CASGMGSDSGEAFF
V: TRBV7-9; size: once; J: TRBJ2-5; D: .; DNA: TGTGCCAGCAGCTTAGCGGCGGGACCCCCAGAGACCCAGTACTTC; CDR3: CASSLAAGPPETQYF
V: TRBV11-2; size: .; J: TRBJ1-2; D: TRBD1; DNA: TGTGCCAGCAGCTTTATCTCCGCCGGGACAGGCTATGGCTACACCTTC; CDR3: CASSFISAGTGYGYTF
V: TRBV5-1; size: .; J: TRBJ2-3; D: .; DNA: TGCGCCAGCAGCCGAACCCCCCGGGGGCCCGACACAGATACGCAGTATTTT; CDR3: CASSRTPRGPDTDTQYF
V: TRBV5-1; size: .; J: TRBJ2-3; D: .; DNA: TGCGCCAGCAGCTCAATGATATTCACAGATACGCAGTATTTT; CDR3: CASSSMIFTDTQYF
V: TRBV21-1; size: .; J: TRBJ1-5; D: .; DNA: TGTGCCACCTTGGGGGGATTTAGCGTCGTTAATCAGCCCCAGCATTTT; CDR3: CATLGGFSVVNQPQHF
V: TRBV19; size: .; J: TRBJ1-1; D: .; DNA: TGTGCCAGTAGTATAGGGACTGAGAGGGGCACTGAAGCTTTCTTT; CDR3: CASSIGTERGTEAFF
V: TRBV6-6; size: .; J: TRBJ1-4; D: .; DNA: TGTGCCAGCAGTTATAGCCTCAGGGATTGGGGTGAAAAACTGTTTTTT; CDR3: CASSYSLRDWGEKLFF
V: TRBV7-9; size: .; J: TRBJ1-1; D: .; DNA: TGTGCCAGCAGCGAAGGGGAGCGCACTTTCTTT; CDR3: CASSEGERTFF
V: TRBV5-6; size: .; J: TRBJ2-7; D: .; DNA: TGTGCCAGCAGCTTCCGGGACCTCCCGTACGAGCAGTACTTC; CDR3: CASSFRDLPYEQYF
V: TRBV6-6; size: .; J: TRBJ2-5; D: .; DNA: TGTGCCAGCAGCACCTGGGGGCACCAAGAGACCCAGTACTTC; CDR3: CASSTWGHQETQYF
V: TRBV30; size: few; J: TRBJ1-1; D: .; DNA: TGTGCCTGGAGTGGGTTGGAGGGCTGGGCTTTCTTT; CDR3: CAWSGLEGWAFF
V: TRBV4-1; size: .; J: TRBJ2-5; D: TRBD2; DNA: TGCGCCAGCAGCCACGGCGCGGGGGGGTTGGAGACCCAGTACTTC; CDR3: CASSHGAGGLETQYF
V: TRBV6-4; size: .; J: TRBJ2-2; D: .; DNA: TGTGCCAGCAGTGACGGCGACACCGGGGAGCTGTTTTTT; CDR3: CASSDGDTGELFF
V: TRBV9; size: .; J: TRBJ2-3; D: .; DNA: TGTGCCAGCAGCGAGGCCCCAATAAGCACAGATACGCAGTATTTT; CDR3: CASSEAPISTDTQYF
V: TRBV7-2; size: .; J: TRBJ2-2; D: .; DNA: TGTGCCAGCAGCTTAGTGTCGACCGGGGAGCTGTTTTTT; CDR3: CASSLVSTGELFF
V: TRBV6-1; size: .; J: TRBJ2-2; D: .; DNA: TGTGCCAGCAACTTATTAGGAGGGACCGGGGAGCTGTTTTTT; CDR3: CASNLLGGTGELFF
V: TRBV27; size: .; J: TRBJ2-7; D: .; DNA: TGTGCCAGCACAGGAGGAGGGAGCTCCTACGAGCAGTACTTC; CDR3: CASTGGGSSYEQYF
V: TRBV20-1; size: .; J: TRBJ2-1; D: .; DNA: TGCAGTGCTCGGGGAGCTTATGAGCAGTTCTTC; CDR3: CSARGAYEQFF
V: TRBV7-3; size: .; J: TRBJ1-2; D: .; DNA: TGTGCCAGCAGCTTAAGCGCAGACGGAGGCACTAGTGGCTACACCTTC; CDR3: CASSLSADGGTSGYTF
V: TRBV19; size: .; J: TRBJ1-1; D: TRBD1; DNA: TGTGCCAGTAGTATAGGGACAGGGGGCGTGAACACTGAAGCTTTCTTT; CDR3: CASSIGTGGVNTEAFF
V: TRBV19; size: .; J: TRBJ2-3; D: TRBD1; DNA: TGTGCCATTAGACCCGGGACAGACGGCACAGATACGCAGTATTTT; CDR3: CAIRPGTDGTDTQYF
V: TRBV7-6; size: .; J: TRBJ1-5; D: .; DNA: TGTGCCAGCAGCTTAGAGGCCCATAGCAATCAGCCCCAGCATTTT; CDR3: CASSLEAHSNQPQHF
V: TRBV4-1; size: .; J: TRBJ2-7; D: TRBD1; DNA: TGCGCCAGCAGCCAAGAAGGTTATGGGACAGGCTCTCCCGAGCAGTACTTC; CDR3: CASSQEGYGTGSPEQYF
V: TRBV10-2; size: .; J: TRBJ1-1; D: .; DNA: TGCGCCAGCAGTGAAATTGTCGGGGCTGAAGCTTTCTTT; CDR3: CASSEIVGAEAFF
V: TRBV5-6; size: .; J: TRBJ1-5; D: .; DNA: TGTGCCAGCAGCTTGGGGCAGGGTGCGGAGCCCCAGCATTTT; CDR3: CASSLGQGAEPQHF